This is a list of T cell receptor beta chains from one sample in a study of identical twins. TCRdb fed the 5' RACE reads into MiXCR, producing one record per CDR3 protein. Of some 630,000 distinct CDR3 sequences in the sample, 7.1% are singletons; the top ten hold about 1.5%. A further study also used this sample, focusing on yellow fever vaccine responses in identical twins.

The sequenced sample consisted of PBMCs. The receptors come from a woman between 18 and 29 years old in good health. Each CDR3 is given with its conserved first and last residue. A D gene is named only where the DNA matches it firmly. Part of the rows lack a size; the others show once, few, many or a class for expanded clones.

TRBD1	16	TRBV10-3	few	TRBJ2-7	CAISEYAPQGVYEQYF	TGTGCCATCAGTGAGTACGCGCCACAGGGGGTGTACGAGCAGTACTTC
-	13	TRBV12-3/TRBV12-4	-	TRBJ2-7	CASSYTRRDEQYF	TGTGCCAGCAGCTATACGAGGAGAGACGAGCAGTACTTC
TRBD2	13	TRBV12-5	once	TRBJ2-1	CASSREGRNEQFF	TGTGCTAGTTCCCGGGAGGGCCGGAATGAGCAGTTCTTC
TRBD2	17	TRBV4-1	few	TRBJ2-1	CASSQTSGGRFYNEQFF	TGCGCCAGCAGCCAAACTAGCGGGGGAAGGTTCTACAATGAGCAGTTCTTC
-	14	TRBV5-1	many	TRBJ2-7	CASSLDWGSYEQYF	TGCGCCAGCAGCTTGGATTGGGGTTCCTACGAGCAGTACTTC
TRBD1	16	TRBV13	-	TRBJ1-6	CASSLALGQPHSPLHF	TGTGCCAGCAGCTTAGCCCTGGGACAGCCCCATTCACCCCTCCACTTT
-	15	TRBV5-5	-	TRBJ2-2	CASSWGGQNTGELFF	TGTGCCAGCAGCTGGGGGGGCCAGAATACCGGGGAGCTGTTTTTT
TRBD1	16	TRBV5-1	-	TRBJ1-2	CASSPTGQGIFYGYTF	TGCGCCAGCAGCCCCACTGGACAGGGGATTTTCTATGGCTACACCTTC
-	13	TRBV20-1	few	TRBJ2-3	CSARDTQGVTQYF	TGCAGTGCTAGAGACACTCAGGGAGTTACGCAGTATTTT
TRBD1	14	TRBV5-1	many	TRBJ1-1	CASSSETGGTEAFF	TGCGCCAGCAGCTCGGAGACAGGGGGCACTGAAGCTTTCTTT
-	15	TRBV6-1	-	TRBJ2-1	CASSLDFSAYNEQFF	TGTGCCAGCAGTCTGGACTTCTCCGCCTACAATGAGCAGTTCTTC
-	14	TRBV28	few	TRBJ1-5	CATQGKYSNQPQHF	TGTGCCACCCAGGGGAAATATAGCAATCAGCCCCAGCATTTT
TRBD1	14	TRBV3-1	few	TRBJ1-1	CASSHWTGNTEAFF	TGTGCCAGCAGCCATTGGACAGGGAACACTGAAGCTTTCTTT
TRBD1	16	TRBV29-1	-	TRBJ2-1	CSVEEGTVSSYNEQFF	TGCAGCGTTGAAGAGGGGACAGTGAGCTCCTACAATGAGCAGTTCTTC
-	15	TRBV11-2	few	TRBJ1-1	CASRILGGLKAEAFF	TGTGCCAGCAGGATCCTGGGGGGGCTTAAAGCTGAAGCTTTCTTT
TRBD2	18	TRBV20-1	many	TRBJ2-3	CSARDRGLAGYSTDTQYF	TGCAGTGCTAGAGATCGGGGACTAGCGGGTTATAGCACAGATACGCAGTATTTT
-	12	TRBV20-1	-	TRBJ2-1	CSAIQMYNEQFF	TGCAGTGCTATACAGATGTACAATGAGCAGTTCTTC
-	13	TRBV5-1	many	TRBJ1-5	CASSLMAGQPQHF	TGCGCCAGCAGCTTGATGGCCGGTCAGCCCCAGCATTTT
-	16	TRBV4-2	-	TRBJ2-3	CASSQDRGYSTDTQYF	TGTGCCAGCAGCCAAGATCGGGGTTACAGCACAGATACGCAGTATTTT
-	15	TRBV2	few	TRBJ1-3	CASSGREAPRNTIYF	TGTGCCAGCAGTGGAAGGGAAGCCCCCAGAAACACCATATATTTT
-	12	TRBV20-1	-	TRBJ1-2	CSAPRQRYGYTF	TGCAGTGCCCCACGACAGCGCTATGGCTACACCTTC
-	14	TRBV19	-	TRBJ2-1	CASRLRAAYNEQFF	TGTGCCAGTAGGCTAAGGGCAGCCTACAATGAGCAGTTCTTC
-	14	TRBV24-1	many	TRBJ1-5	CATSGRGVNQPQHF	TGTGCCACCAGCGGGCGGGGGGTGAATCAGCCCCAGCATTTT
-	13	TRBV15	many	TRBJ1-1	CATSNDKNTEAFF	TGTGCCACCAGCAACGACAAGAACACTGAAGCTTTCTTT